These T cell receptor beta chains were read from a single sample in a study of read filtering for tumor transcriptome and immune sequencing. TCRdb re-derived calls from the reads in MiXCR, one entry per CDR3 protein. The profile shows around 130,000 distinct CDR3 sequences, approximately 13% of them singletons. Sequencing was done on a sample of a population of CD138-negative cells sorted from bone marrow. The source is a donor aged 40 or older with multiple myeloma. Both conserved end residues are part of each CDR3. Each record gives: clone size, D gene, J gene, V gene, CDR3 DNA, CDR3 protein. A D gene is named only where the DNA matches it firmly. Not every row has a clone size; where given, it reads once, few, many or a size class.

many | . | TRBJ2-1 | TRBV9 | TGTGCCAGCAGCGTCCCTCTCTACAATGAGCAGTTCTTC | CASSVPLYNEQFF
many | . | TRBJ2-2 | TRBV7-2 | TGTGCCAGCAGCCCCTGGTCGCCATCCGGCACCGGGGAGCTGTTTTTT | CASSPWSPSGTGELFF
many | . | TRBJ1-4 | TRBV20-1 | TGCAGTGCTCGAGGCCTTGCGGCTAATGAAAAACTGTTTTTT | CSARGLAANEKLFF
many | TRBD2 | TRBJ2-1 | TRBV20-1 | TGCAGTGCTAGAGACAGGACTAGCGGGAGGGCCTTATACAATGAGCAGTTCTTC | CSARDRTSGRALYNEQFF
many | . | TRBJ1-4 | TRBV20-1 | TGCAGTGCGGAGGGGGTGACTAATGAAAAACTGTTTTTT | CSAEGVTNEKLFF
many | . | TRBJ2-7 | TRBV5-6 | TGTGCCAGCAGCTTGGGCGAATCCTCCTACGAGCAGTACTTC | CASSLGESSYEQYF
many | TRBD1 | TRBJ2-1 | TRBV7-9 | TGTGCCAGCAGCTTAACTCCGGGACAGGGGTACAATGAGCAGTTCTTC | CASSLTPGQGYNEQFF
few | TRBD1 | TRBJ1-2 | TRBV19 | TGTGCCAGTAGTATTCAGGGGGCTTGGTATGGCTTCACCTTC | CASSIQGAWYGFTF
few | . | TRBJ1-1 | TRBV30 | TGTGCCTGGAGTGTACACTGGGGGGAATTGACTGAAGCTTTCTTT | CAWSVHWGELTEAFF
. | TRBD1 | TRBJ2-3 | TRBV19 | TGTGCCAGTAGTACCGGACAGGGGCGCACAGATACGCAGTATTTT | CASSTGQGRTDTQYF
many | TRBD2 | TRBJ2-7 | TRBV12-3/TRBV12-4 | TGTGCCAGCAGCCGATGGACTAGCGGGTACTCCTACGAGCAGTACTTC | CASSRWTSGYSYEQYF
many | . | TRBJ2-2 | TRBV2 | TGTGCCAGCAGTAACCAAAGAAACACCGGGGAGCTGTTTTTT | CASSNQRNTGELFF
many | TRBD2 | TRBJ2-1 | TRBV4-1 | TGCGCCAGCAGCGGGGCCCAAGCGGGGGGCTACAATGAGCAGTTCTTC | CASSGAQAGGYNEQFF
many | . | TRBJ1-5 | TRBV20-1 | TGCAGTGCTAGAGGATTTCCGGACAGAGGTCAGCCCCAGCATTTT | CSARGFPDRGQPQHF
many | TRBD2 | TRBJ2-7 | TRBV20-1 | TGCAGTGCTAGATTTGCGGGACTAGCGGGAGTCTACGAGCAGTACTTC | CSARFAGLAGVYEQYF
many | . | TRBJ1-1 | TRBV12-3/TRBV12-4 | TGTGCCAGCAACCCGACAGGGAACACTGAAGCTTTCTTT | CASNPTGNTEAFF
many | TRBD1 | TRBJ1-1 | TRBV29-1 | TGCAGCGCGGAAGGACAGGCCAACACTGAAGCTTTCTTT | CSAEGQANTEAFF
many | TRBD2 | TRBJ2-5 | TRBV20-1 | TGCAGTGCTAGAGATCCTGGACTAGCGGGATTGAAAGAGACCCAGTACTTC | CSARDPGLAGLKETQYF
. | TRBD2 | TRBJ2-7 | TRBV20-1 | TGCAGTGCTAGAGGTCCGACTAGCAGCTACGGGCAGTACTTC | CSARGPTSSYGQYF
. | . | TRBJ2-5 | TRBV2 | TGTGCCAGCAGTGAAAGGATCAGTCGGGCAGAGACCCAGTACTTC | CASSERISRAETQYF
many | . | TRBJ1-1 | TRBV7-9 | TGTGCCAGCAGCCCAGAGGGCCTTGGAGCTTTCTTT | CASSPEGLGAFF
many | . | TRBJ1-1 | TRBV7-9 | TGTGCCAGCAGCCCGCGAGGTGATCCTGAAGCTTTCTTT | CASSPRGDPEAFF
many | . | TRBJ2-7 | TRBV11-2 | TGTGCCAGCAGCTTAGGGACTGGATACTACGAGCAGTACTTC | CASSLGTGYYEQYF
many | . | TRBJ2-3 | TRBV7-8 | TGTGCCAGCACTCTGCGGACCACAGATACGCAGTATTTT | CASTLRTTDTQYF
many | TRBD2 | TRBJ2-3 | TRBV20-1 | TGCAGTGCTAGAGATTCCCCGGGACTAGCGGGAGATACGCAGTATTTT | CSARDSPGLAGDTQYF
many | . | TRBJ1-1 | TRBV4-2 | TGTGCCAGCAGCCAAGATCGGATGAACACTGAAGCTTTCTTT | CASSQDRMNTEAFF
many | . | TRBJ1-1 | TRBV29-1 | TGCAGCGTAACGAACACTGAAGCTTTCTTT | CSVTNTEAFF
many | . | TRBJ2-7 | TRBV20-1 | TGCAGTGCTAGAGAAAGGTTACTGGGCTACGAGCAGTACTTC | CSARERLLGYEQYF
few | . | TRBJ1-3 | TRBV18 | TGTGCCAGCTCACACGACGTCCTCTCTGGAAACACCATATATTTT | CASSHDVLSGNTIYF
many | . | TRBJ1-1 | TRBV6-6 | TGTGCCAGCAGTAAATCCGGGACGGTCTTCATGAACACTGAAGCTTTCTTT | CASSKSGTVFMNTEAFF
many | . | TRBJ2-5 | TRBV12-3/TRBV12-4 | TGTGCCAGCAGTTTAGGACAGACCCAGTACTTC | CASSLGQTQYF
many | . | TRBJ2-1 | TRBV24-1 | TGTGCCACCAGTGACCCCTTAGTCCGGGGCCCTGCCGGTGAGCAGTTCTTC | CATSDPLVRGPAGEQFF
few | TRBD2 | TRBJ2-7 | TRBV6-1 | TGTGCCAGCAGTGAAGCAGAGTCTAGCGGGAGTTACGAGCAGTACTTC | CASSEAESSGSYEQYF
many | TRBD2 | TRBJ2-4 | TRBV4-2 | TGTGCCAGCAGCCTTAGCGGGAGGTCCCCGGAAAACATTCAGTACTTC | CASSLSGRSPENIQYF
. | TRBD1 | TRBJ2-3 | TRBV7-6 | TGCGCCAGCAGCTTCGCCCCTCAGGGGGATGCAGATACGCAGTATTTT | CASSFAPQGDADTQYF
many | . | TRBJ2-6 | TRBV30 | TGTGCCTGGAGTATCGTATTTCGGTCTGGGGCCAACGTCCTGACTTTC | CAWSIVFRSGANVLTF
many | TRBD1 | TRBJ1-5 | TRBV27 | TGTGCCAGCAGTTTGAGTGTACAGGGGAATCAGCCCCAGCATTTT | CASSLSVQGNQPQHF
many | . | TRBJ2-3 | TRBV20-1 | TGCAGTGCTCTAGGCGACAGATTCACAGATACGCAGTATTTT | CSALGDRFTDTQYF
many | . | TRBJ2-1 | TRBV20-1 | TGCAGTGCGCAAGGGGCCCCTGGCTCCTACAATGAGCAGTTCTTC | CSAQGAPGSYNEQFF
many | . | TRBJ1-5 | TRBV28 | TGTGCCAGCAGCCCCGGGTGGGGGGCCCAGCAGCCCCAGCATTTT | CASSPGWGAQQPQHF
many | . | TRBJ2-3 | TRBV5-6 | TGTGCCAGCAGCTTGAGTTTCGGGGTGAGCACAGATACGCAGTATTTT | CASSLSFGVSTDTQYF
many | TRBD2 | TRBJ2-3 | TRBV20-1 | TGCAGTGCTACCGGTCCGCGGGAGGATGGTCCCGATACGCAGTATTTT | CSATGPREDGPDTQYF
many | . | TRBJ2-3 | TRBV7-3 | TGTGCCAGCAGCTTAATGGGCCTAGCGACCACAGATACGCAGTATTTT | CASSLMGLATTDTQYF
many | TRBD2 | TRBJ2-7 | TRBV2 | TGTGCCAGCAGTGCTAGCGGGAACTCCTACGAGCAGTACTTC | CASSASGNSYEQYF
many | TRBD2 | TRBJ2-7 | TRBV5-1 | TGCGCCAGCAGCTTGGACCTAGCGGGATCCTACGAGCAGTACTTC | CASSLDLAGSYEQYF
many | . | TRBJ2-1 | TRBV11-1 | TGTGCCAGCAGCTTATCTGGGATCAATGAGCAGTTCTTC | CASSLSGINEQFF
many | . | TRBJ1-1 | TRBV7-9 | TGTGCCAGCAGCTTGGCAGGGGCACTGAACACTGAAGCTTTCTTT | CASSLAGALNTEAFF
many | . | TRBJ2-6 | TRBV6-5 | TGTGCCAGCAGTTACTTTTCCCCCCCCCCAGGGGCTGGGGCCAACGTCCTGACTTTC | CASSYFSPPPGAGANVLTF
many | . | TRBJ2-2 | TRBV3-1 | TGTGCCAGCAGGGAGGGATGGGACACCGGGGAGCTGTTTTTT | CASREGWDTGELFF
many | . | TRBJ2-2 | TRBV5-1 | TGCGCCAGTTCTAGCGACGGAGGTATCGGGGAGCTGTTTTTT | CASSSDGGIGELFF
once | . | TRBJ2-2 | TRBV7-9 | TGTGCCAGCAGCTTTGACACCTTCACCGGGGAGCTGTTTTTT | CASSFDTFTGELFF
. | . | TRBJ2-7 | TRBV11-2 | TGTGCCAGCAGCGAGGAGCATTCTCCCTCCTACGAGCAGTACTTC | CASSEEHSPSYEQYF
many | TRBD1 | TRBJ1-5 | TRBV20-1 | TGCAGTGCTAGTCTAGACAGGGGGTCGGGTCAGCCCCAGCATTTT | CSASLDRGSGQPQHF
many | TRBD2 | TRBJ2-7 | TRBV20-1 | TGCAGTGCTAGCCGGACTAGCGGGGTCAGCTCCTACGAGCAGTACTTC | CSASRTSGVSSYEQYF
many | TRBD2 | TRBJ2-2 | TRBV7-8 | TGTGCCAGCAGCCCTCAGCTACTAGCGGGAGGAGGGACCGGGGAGCTGTTTTTT | CASSPQLLAGGGTGELFF
many | . | TRBJ2-7 | TRBV11-3 | TGTGCCAGCAGCTTAGATGAAGTTTACTCCTACGAGCAGTACTTC | CASSLDEVYSYEQYF
many | . | TRBJ2-2 | TRBV2 | TGTGCCAGCAGTTTACAGAGTCCGAACACCGGGGAGCTGTTTTTT | CASSLQSPNTGELFF
many | . | TRBJ2-1 | TRBV19 | TGTGCCAGTAGCGACCGTTCCGGTGAGCAGTTCTTC | CASSDRSGEQFF
many | . | TRBJ2-1 | TRBV7-2 | TGTGCCAGCAGCTTATATGGAGGGACGAATGAGCAGTTCTTC | CASSLYGGTNEQFF
many | . | TRBJ2-1 | TRBV4-2 | TGTGCCAGCAGCCAACCGACGGAGCCCTCCTACAATGAGCAGTTCTTC | CASSQPTEPSYNEQFF